This T cell receptor (beta chain) came from a study of cytomegalovirus exposure and HLA in healthy donors. Across the study: The platform used for the 100 to 150 validation repertoires matched that of the approximately 710 first-cohort repertoires, a later analysis reported. Study-wide results and caveats: The investigators catalogued 150 to 200 TCR beta chains as cytomegalovirus-associated. Among the CMV-associated chains, a few were confirmed in vitro as specific for CMV antigens.

Sequencing used immunoSEQ multiplex PCR; TCRdb keeps in-frame clones, though not all of them. The sample has tens of thousands of clones, around 97% seen once. The CDR3 loop spans 15 amino acids. CDR1 ENHRY and CDR2 SYGVKD come from the germline V gene. V dropped 1 base and J dropped 5 bases, with 12 bases sitting between them. The donors were part of the validation cohort of 120 subjects. That cohort was separate from the first cohort, which comprised several hundred subjects. For this clone: Antigen: not known.

The clonotype was recovered from a woman younger than 30 in good health and CMV-seropositive. The sequencing input was PBMCs. The chain recombines TRBV10-3 with TRBJ2-1, with a possible D match to TRBD2 (5 bases). CDR3 residues: CAISELWARDNEQFF. CDR3 sequence (DNA): TGTGCCATCAGTGAGTTGTGGGCGCGGGACAATGAGCAGTTCTTC.